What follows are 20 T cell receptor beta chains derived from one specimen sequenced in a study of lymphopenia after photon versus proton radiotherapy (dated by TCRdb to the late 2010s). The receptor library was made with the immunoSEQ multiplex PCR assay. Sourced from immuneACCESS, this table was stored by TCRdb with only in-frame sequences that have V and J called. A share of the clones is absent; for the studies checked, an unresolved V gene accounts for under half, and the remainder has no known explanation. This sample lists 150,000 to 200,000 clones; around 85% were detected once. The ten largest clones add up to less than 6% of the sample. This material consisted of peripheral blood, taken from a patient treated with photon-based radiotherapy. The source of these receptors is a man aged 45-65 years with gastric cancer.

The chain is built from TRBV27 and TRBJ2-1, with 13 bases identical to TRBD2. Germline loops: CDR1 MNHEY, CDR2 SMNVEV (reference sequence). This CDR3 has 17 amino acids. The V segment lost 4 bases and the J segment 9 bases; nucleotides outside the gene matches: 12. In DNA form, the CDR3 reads TGTGCCAGCAGTTCACACCAACTAGCGGGAGGGCCAGGTGAGCAGTTCTTC. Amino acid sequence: CASSSHQLAGGPGEQFF.

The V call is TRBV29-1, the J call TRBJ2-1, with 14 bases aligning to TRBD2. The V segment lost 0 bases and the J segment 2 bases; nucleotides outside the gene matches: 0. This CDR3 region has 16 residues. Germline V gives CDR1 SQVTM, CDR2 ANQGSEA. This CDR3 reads CSVEEGLAGAYNEQFF. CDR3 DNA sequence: TGCAGCGTTGAAGAGGGACTAGCGGGAGCCTACAATGAGCAGTTCTTC.

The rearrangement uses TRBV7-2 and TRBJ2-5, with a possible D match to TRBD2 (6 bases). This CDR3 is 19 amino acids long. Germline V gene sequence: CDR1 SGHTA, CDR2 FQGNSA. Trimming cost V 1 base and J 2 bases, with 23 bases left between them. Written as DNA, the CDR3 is TGTGCCAGCAGCTTAGGTTCGAGAATCTGGGCGGGACCTCAAGAGACCCAGTACTTC. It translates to CASSLGSRIWAGPQETQYF. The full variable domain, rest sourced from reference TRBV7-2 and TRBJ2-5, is GAGVSQSPSNKVTEKGKDVELRCDPISGHTALYWYRQSLGQGLEFLIYFQGNSAPDKSGLPSDRFSAERTGGSVSTLTIQRTQQEDSAVYLCASSLGSRIWAGPQETQYFGPGTRLLVL.

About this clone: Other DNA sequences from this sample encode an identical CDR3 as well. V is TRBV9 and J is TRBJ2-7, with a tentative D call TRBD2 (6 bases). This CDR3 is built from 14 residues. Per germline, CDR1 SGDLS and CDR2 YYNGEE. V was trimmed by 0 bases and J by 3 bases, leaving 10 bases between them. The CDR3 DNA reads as TGTGCCAGCAGCGTAGCTGTCGGGAGCTACGAGCAGTACTTC. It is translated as CASSVAVGSYEQYF.

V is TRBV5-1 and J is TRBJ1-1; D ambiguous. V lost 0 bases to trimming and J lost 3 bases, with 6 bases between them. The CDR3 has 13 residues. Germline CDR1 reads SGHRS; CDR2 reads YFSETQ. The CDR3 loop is CASSLDADTEAFF. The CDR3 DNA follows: TGCGCCAGCAGCTTGGACGCGGACACTGAAGCTTTCTTT.

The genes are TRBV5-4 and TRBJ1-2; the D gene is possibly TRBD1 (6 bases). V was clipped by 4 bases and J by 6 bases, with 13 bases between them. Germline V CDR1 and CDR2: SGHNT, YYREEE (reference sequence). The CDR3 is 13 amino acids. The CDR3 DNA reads TGTGCCAGCAGCGCTACCCGGACAGATGGCTACACCTTC. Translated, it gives CASSATRTDGYTF.

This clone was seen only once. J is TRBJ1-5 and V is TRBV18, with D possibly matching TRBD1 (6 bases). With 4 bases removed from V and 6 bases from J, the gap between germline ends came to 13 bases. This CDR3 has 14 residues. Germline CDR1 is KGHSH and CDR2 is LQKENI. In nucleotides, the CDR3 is TGTGCCAGCTCACAACAGGGTCAGGGTCAGCCCCAGCATTTT. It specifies CASSQQGQGQPQHF. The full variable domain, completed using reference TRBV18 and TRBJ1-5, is NAGVMQNPRHLVRRRGQEARLRCSPMKGHSHVYWYRQLPEEGLKFMVYLQKENIIDESGMPKERFSAEFPKEGPSILRIQQVVRGDSAAYFCASSQQGQGQPQHFGDGTRLSIL.

CDR3 loop: CASSPPSGTRGTQYF. CDR3 sequence (DNA): TGTGCCAGCAGCCCACCCTCCGGGACCCGGGGGACCCAGTACTTC. J is TRBJ2-5 and V is TRBV7-2, with D possibly called TRBD1 or TRBD2 (5 bases each). The CDR3 sequence is 15 residues long. Trimming left V 5 bases short and J 7 bases short, with 20 bases between. Germline CDR1 reads SGHTA; CDR2 reads FQGNSA.

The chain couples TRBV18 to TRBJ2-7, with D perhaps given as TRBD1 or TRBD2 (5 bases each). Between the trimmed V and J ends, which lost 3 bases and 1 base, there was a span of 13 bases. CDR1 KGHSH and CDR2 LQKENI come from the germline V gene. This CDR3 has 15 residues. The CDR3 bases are TGTGCCAGCTCACCGGTCCGGGACGGATCCTACGAGCAGTACTTC. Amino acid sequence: CASSPVRDGSYEQYF.

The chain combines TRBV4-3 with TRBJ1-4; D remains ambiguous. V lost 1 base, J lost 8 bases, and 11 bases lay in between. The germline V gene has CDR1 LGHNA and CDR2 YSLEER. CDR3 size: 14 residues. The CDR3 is CASSQGLRGEKLFF. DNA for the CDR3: TGCGCCAGCAGCCAAGGCCTCAGAGGCGAAAAACTGTTTTTT.

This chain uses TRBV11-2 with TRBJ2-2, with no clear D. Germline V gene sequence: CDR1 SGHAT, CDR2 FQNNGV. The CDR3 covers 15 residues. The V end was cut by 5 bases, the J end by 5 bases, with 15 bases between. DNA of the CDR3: TGTGCCAGCAGCATTCTCCTCGGGTGGACCGGGGAGCTGTTTTTT. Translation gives CASSILLGWTGELFF.

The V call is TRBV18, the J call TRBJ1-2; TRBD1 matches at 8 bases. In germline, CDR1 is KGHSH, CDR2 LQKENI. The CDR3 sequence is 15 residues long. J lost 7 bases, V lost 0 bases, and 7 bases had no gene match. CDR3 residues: CASSPPGQGAFGYTF. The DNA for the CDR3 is TGTGCCAGCTCACCACCTGGGCAGGGGGCATTTGGCTACACCTTC.

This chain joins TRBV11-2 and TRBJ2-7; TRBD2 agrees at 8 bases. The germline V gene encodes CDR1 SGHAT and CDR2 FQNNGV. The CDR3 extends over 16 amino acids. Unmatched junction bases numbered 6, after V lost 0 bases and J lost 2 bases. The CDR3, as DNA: TGTGCCAGCAGCTTAGATTCAACTAGCGGAGCCTACGAGCAGTACTTC. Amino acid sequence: CASSLDSTSGAYEQYF.

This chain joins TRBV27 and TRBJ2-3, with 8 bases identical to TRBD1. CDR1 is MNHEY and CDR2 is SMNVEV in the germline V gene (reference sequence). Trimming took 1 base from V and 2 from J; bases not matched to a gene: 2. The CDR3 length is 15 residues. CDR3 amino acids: CASSLWDRITDTQYF. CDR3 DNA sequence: TGTGCCAGCAGTTTATGGGACAGGATCACAGATACGCAGTATTTT.

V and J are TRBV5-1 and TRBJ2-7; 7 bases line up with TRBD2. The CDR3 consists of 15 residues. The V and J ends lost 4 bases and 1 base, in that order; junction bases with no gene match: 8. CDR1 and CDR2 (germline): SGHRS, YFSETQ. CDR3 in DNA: TGCGCCAGCAGCGTTTTAGCGGGCGGATCCTACGAGCAGTACTTC. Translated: CASSVLAGGSYEQYF.

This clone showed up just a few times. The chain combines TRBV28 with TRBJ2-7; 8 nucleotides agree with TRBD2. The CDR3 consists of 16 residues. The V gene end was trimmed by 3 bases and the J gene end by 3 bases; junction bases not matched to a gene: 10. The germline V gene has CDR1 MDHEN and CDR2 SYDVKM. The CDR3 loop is CASSFSSGRFGYEQYF. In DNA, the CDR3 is TGTGCCAGCAGTTTTTCTAGCGGGCGATTTGGCTACGAGCAGTACTTC. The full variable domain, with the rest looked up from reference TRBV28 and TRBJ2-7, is DVKVTQSSRYLVKRTGEKVFLECVQDMDHENMFWYRQDPGLGLRLIYFSYDVKMKEKGDIPEGYSVSREKKERFSLILESASTNQTSMYLCASSFSSGRFGYEQYFGPGTRLTVT.

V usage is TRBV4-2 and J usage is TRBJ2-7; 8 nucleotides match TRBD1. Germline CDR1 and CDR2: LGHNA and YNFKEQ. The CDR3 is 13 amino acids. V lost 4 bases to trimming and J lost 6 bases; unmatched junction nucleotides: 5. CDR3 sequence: CASSRQGTVEQYF. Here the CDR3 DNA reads TGTGCCAGCAGCCGACAGGGGACGGTCGAGCAGTACTTC.

The DNA for the CDR3 is TGCGCCAGCTCTAGCGGGACGAGCTCCTACAATGAGCAGTTCTTC. This translates into CASSSGTSSYNEQFF. V gene TRBV5-1 combines with J gene TRBJ2-1; 9 bases are a match to TRBD2. CDR1 is SGHRS, CDR2 YFSETQ, per germline. J gave up 0 bases and V 7 bases, and 5 bases lay outside the gene matches. This CDR3 comprises 15 residues.

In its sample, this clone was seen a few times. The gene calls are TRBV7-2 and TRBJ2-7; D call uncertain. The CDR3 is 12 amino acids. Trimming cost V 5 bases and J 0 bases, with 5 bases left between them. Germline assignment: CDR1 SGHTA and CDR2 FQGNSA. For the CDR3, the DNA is TGTGCCAGCAGCCCATACTCCTACGAGCAGTACTTC. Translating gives CASSPYSYEQYF.

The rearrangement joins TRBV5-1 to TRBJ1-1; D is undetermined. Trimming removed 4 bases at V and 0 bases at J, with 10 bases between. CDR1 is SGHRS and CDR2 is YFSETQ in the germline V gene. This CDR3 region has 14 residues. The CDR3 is CASSPGFLNTEAFF. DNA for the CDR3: TGCGCCAGCAGCCCCGGGTTTTTGAACACTGAAGCTTTCTTT.